The rows below give T cell receptor beta chains drawn from one sample of a study of T-cell reconstitution after alpha-beta-depleted transplantation in children. One entry per CDR3 protein, called by TCRdb with MiXCR from the PCR reads. The table lists 55,000 to 85,000 distinct CDR3 sequences, around 9.9% of them singletons. The sample was PBMCs, taken before TCRalphabeta/CD19-depleted stem cell transplant. These receptor sequences come from a boy between 10 and 17 years old with acute myeloid leukemia, due to receive a stem cell transplant. The conserved cysteine and the conserved F or W are not part of the CDR3 here. A D gene is named only where the DNA matches it firmly.

>TRBJ2-1|TRBV6-2/TRBV6-3|-
ASSYESFGEQF
>TRBJ1-5|TRBV5-4|-
ASSLDGSQPQH
>TRBJ2-2|TRBV29-1|-
SAQGGVGELF
>TRBJ2-2|TRBV5-1|TRBD2
ASSLPNLAGADTGELF
>TRBJ1-2|TRBV7-9|-
ASTTPRSRGNYGYT
>TRBJ1-1|TRBV6-5|-
ASSYSLNTEAF
>TRBJ1-6|TRBV27|TRBD1
ASSLGTGGFSPLH
>TRBJ2-2|TRBV7-6|-
ASSLTNTGELF
>TRBJ2-1|TRBV7-9|TRBD2
ASSTPRPGLAGDEQF
>TRBJ2-3|TRBV20-1|TRBD2
SAPRTSGRLSTDTQY
>TRBJ1-2|TRBV4-2|-
ASSQDPGGTNYGYT
>TRBJ2-5|TRBV6-1|TRBD2
ASSPLGSGNMQTQY
>TRBJ1-1|TRBV4-3|-
ASSPRENSEAF
>TRBJ2-1|TRBV20-1|-
SASTGLGSYNEQF
>TRBJ1-6|TRBV5-6|TRBD1
ASSGPGQGNSPLH
>TRBJ1-1|TRBV6-6|-
ASSYPRQLNTEAF
>TRBJ2-3|TRBV27|TRBD2
ASSSLAATDTQY
>TRBJ1-5|TRBV25-1|-
ASGWPQH
>TRBJ2-2|TRBV7-6|-
ASSLSQTGELF
>TRBJ1-5|TRBV11-2|-
ASSSAGRGNQPQH
>TRBJ2-7|TRBV12-3/TRBV12-4|TRBD1
ASLMRQGSYEQY
>TRBJ2-3|TRBV20-1|-
SASLDTQY
>TRBJ1-1|TRBV7-9|-
ASSLIVGLNTEAF
>TRBJ2-1|TRBV4-3|-
ASSQVWGSSYNEQF
>TRBJ1-1|TRBV11-2|-
ASSLREDSEAF
>TRBJ2-3|TRBV29-1|TRBD1
SVATGGYTDTQY
>TRBJ2-1|TRBV12-3/TRBV12-4|-
ASSSGLSYNEQF
>TRBJ2-3|TRBV9|TRBD2
AISVDPAGSTDTQY
>TRBJ2-2|TRBV7-2|TRBD2
ASSPLAAAGELF
>TRBJ2-7|TRBV3-1|-
ASSRTGTLDQY
>TRBJ2-3|TRBV7-9|TRBD2
ASSLVLAGVSSTDTQY
>TRBJ2-2|TRBV24-1|-
ATSALRSGELF
>TRBJ2-3|TRBV6-1|TRBD2
ASRSGTSGGDTQY
>TRBJ2-1|TRBV29-1|TRBD2
SVDSASGVSSYNEQF
>TRBJ2-3|TRBV9|TRBD1
ASSFRTGGPDTQY
>TRBJ2-5|TRBV6-2/TRBV6-3|-
ASSSPQETQY
>TRBJ1-1|TRBV12-3/TRBV12-4|-
ASSFLMGTEAF
>TRBJ2-7|TRBV28|TRBD1
ATVLRQGIEQY
>TRBJ2-1|TRBV20-1|-
WGHAQWRGTGSYNEQF
>TRBJ1-5|TRBV5-6|-
ASSFARGRGQPQH
>TRBJ2-1|TRBV6-2/TRBV6-3|-
ASRHDEQF
>TRBJ2-5|TRBV13|TRBD2
ASSLGGGYQETQY
>TRBJ2-6|TRBV29-1|TRBD1
SVRTGNVSGANVLT
>TRBJ2-3|TRBV10-2|TRBD2
ASSTSGRVDTQY